The 15 T cell receptor beta chains in this list originate from one sample, sequenced in a study of blood T cell repertoires in COVID-19 (TCRdb year 2020). Libraries were prepared through the immunoSEQ multiplex PCR assay. This is the immuneACCESS table as TCRdb keeps it, with only in-frame sequences that have V and J called. A part of the clones is gone; compared with another copy, unresolved V genes explain less than half, and the rest is unexplained. In all, the sample holds roughly 180,000 clones, and 75% to 90% of those were seen once. About 2.2% of the sample goes to the ten largest clones. Material for sequencing was PBMCs or T cells enriched from blood (not recorded which). These receptors originate from a woman aged 25 to 39 who had recovered from COVID-19.

This clone was seen a single time. J is TRBJ1-2 and V is TRBV7-2; D is ambiguous. The V and J ends lost 3 bases and 0 bases respectively, with 8 bases between them. CDR1 and CDR2 (germline): SGHTA, FQGNSA. CDR3 length: 14 residues. CDR3 bases: TGTGCCAGCAGCTTCGGGGTAGCTAACTATGGCTACACCTTC. Amino acids: CASSFGVANYGYTF.

The V and J genes are TRBV18 and TRBJ2-3, with D maybe TRBD2 (6 bases). Looked up from germline, CDR1 is KGHSH and CDR2 is LQKENI. CDR3 size: 16 residues. Trimming took 5 bases from V and 0 from J, leaving 15 bases between them. CDR3 coding DNA: TGTGCCAGCTCAGCCCGCCGGGGGACTAGCACAGATACGCAGTATTTT. Protein product: CASSARRGTSTDTQYF. Filled out from reference TRBV18 and TRBJ2-3, the complete variable domain reads NAGVMQNPRHLVRRRGQEARLRCSPMKGHSHVYWYRQLPEEGLKFMVYLQKENIIDESGMPKERFSAEFPKEGPSILRIQQVVRGDSAAYFCASSARRGTSTDTQYFGPGTRLTVL.

The chain recombines TRBV7-9 with TRBJ1-1, with TRBD1 matching over 7 bases. The V segment lost 7 bases and the J segment 0 bases; nucleotides outside the gene matches: 11. The CDR3 has 16 residues. Looked up from germline, CDR1 is SEHNR and CDR2 is FQNEAQ (reference sequence). In DNA, the CDR3 is TGTGCCAGCACCCAGGGGGGCCAGGGCATGAACACTGAAGCTTTCTTT. Amino acid sequence: CASTQGGQGMNTEAFF.

The chain links TRBV30 to TRBJ1-2, with D maybe TRBD1 (6 bases). Trimming stripped 3 bases from V and 4 bases from J, with 12 bases between. The CDR3 consists of 13 residues. The germline gives CDR1 GTSNPN, CDR2 SVGIG (reference sequence). In DNA form, the CDR3 reads TGTGCCTGGAGGGATGGGGGCGGCTATGGCTACACCTTC. Protein sequence: CAWRDGGGYGYTF.

This chain joins TRBV5-4 and TRBJ1-1; 10 positions agree with TRBD1. V lost 4 bases to trimming and J lost 6 bases; unmatched junction nucleotides: 3. This CDR3 has 13 residues. Per germline, CDR1 SGHNT and CDR2 YYREEE (reference sequence). The chain's CDR3 is CASSRDRGAEAFF. The CDR3 DNA reads as TGTGCCAGCAGCCGGGACAGGGGCGCTGAAGCTTTCTTT.

This clone turned up a few times. The sample holds other DNA sequences that translate to the same CDR3. The V and J genes are TRBV7-8 and TRBJ1-2, with D maybe TRBD1 (5 bases). CDR3 size: 15 residues. Trimming pared 5 bases from V and 0 bases from J, leaving 13 bases between. The germline gives CDR1 SGHVS, CDR2 FQNEAQ. The CDR3 region is CASSGAGGANYGYTF. The CDR3 coding sequence is TGTGCCAGCAGCGGTGCTGGGGGGGCTAACTATGGCTACACCTTC.

The rearrangement uses TRBV5-5 and TRBJ1-3; D unclear. Trimming stripped 4 bases from V and 4 bases from J, with 18 bases between. In germline, CDR1 is SGHKS, CDR2 YYEKEE (reference sequence). The CDR3 extends over 16 amino acids. The CDR3 DNA reads as TGTGCCAGCAGCCCGAACCCACCCGGGATAGGAAACACCATATATTTT. It specifies CASSPNPPGIGNTIYF.

The chain is built from TRBV7-9 and TRBJ2-1, with 14 bases matching TRBD2. The CDR3 contains 15 residues. The ends lost 5 bases at V and 8 bases at J; junction bases unmatched: 5. CDR1 is SEHNR and CDR2 is FQNEAQ in the germline V gene (reference sequence). The CDR3 loop reads CASSQGLAGAYEQFF. CDR3 nucleotide sequence: TGTGCCAGCAGCCAGGGACTAGCGGGAGCCTATGAGCAGTTCTTC. Full variable domain (remainder filled in from reference TRBV7-9 and TRBJ2-1): DTGVSQNPRHKITKRGQNVTFRCDPISEHNRLYWYRQTLGQGPEFLTYFQNEAQLEKSRLLSDRFSAERPKGSFSTLEIQRTEQGDSAMYLCASSQGLAGAYEQFFGPGTRLTVL.

This chain uses TRBV12-3 or TRBV12-4 with TRBJ1-2; 8 bases line up with TRBD1. Losses at the gene ends were 8 bases for V and 4 bases for J; bases not matched to a gene: 6. The CDR3 sequence is 13 residues long. CDR3 DNA sequence: TGTGCCAGCCGGACAGGGCACGGCTATGGCTACACCTTC. This codes for CASRTGHGYGYTF.

The chain carries TRBV5-5 and TRBJ1-2; 7 nucleotides match TRBD1. Germline V gene sequence: CDR1 SGHKS, CDR2 YYEKEE (reference sequence). V was pared by 0 bases and J by 8 bases, with 7 bases of the junction left unmatched. This CDR3 is 14 amino acids long. The CDR3 here is CASSLAEGARGYTF. The CDR3 DNA is TGTGCCAGCAGCTTGGCGGAGGGGGCTCGAGGCTACACCTTC.

V usage is TRBV7-2 and J usage is TRBJ2-3, with unresolved D. V was cut by 6 bases and J by 4 bases, with 14 bases left in between. Germline assignment: CDR1 SGHTA and CDR2 FQGNSA. This CDR3 comprises 14 residues. As DNA, the CDR3 is TGTGCCAGCAGTCCACTGGTAGCTCCAGATACGCAGTATTTT. It encodes CASSPLVAPDTQYF.

This chain links TRBV30 with TRBJ2-7; D gene ambiguous. Germline assignment: CDR1 GTSNPN and CDR2 SVGIG (reference sequence). The CDR3 runs to 11 residues. V was shortened by 0 bases and J by 4 bases, with 4 bases between the two germline ends. The chain's CDR3 is CAWSVRYEQYF. CDR3 in DNA: TGTGCCTGGAGTGTGAGATACGAGCAGTACTTC.

The chain couples TRBV30 to TRBJ2-7; tentatively, D is TRBD1 (6 bases). Looked up from germline, CDR1 is GTSNPN and CDR2 is SVGIG (reference sequence). CDR3 size: 12 residues. The ends were cut back, 7 bases at V and 7 bases at J, with 17 bases in the middle. For the CDR3, the DNA is TGTGCCTCTCAGGGGTCCACGGTAGAGCAGTACTTC. Translated: CASQGSTVEQYF.

This clone came up once. The chain joins TRBV7-9 to TRBJ1-1; D remains ambiguous. Germline CDR1 and CDR2: SEHNR and FQNEAQ (reference sequence). With 5 bases removed from V and 1 base from J, the gap between germline ends came to 8 bases. The CDR3 covers 13 residues. CDR3: CASSIRENTEAFF. CDR3 nucleotide sequence: TGTGCCAGCAGCATCCGAGAGAACACTGAAGCTTTCTTT.

This clone showed up just a few times. The chain joins TRBV2 to TRBJ1-2, with D tentatively TRBD1 (6 bases). Germline loops: CDR1 SNHLY, CDR2 FYNNEI. With 5 bases removed from V and 3 bases from J, the gap between germline ends came to 13 bases. There are 14 residues in the CDR3. CDR3 in DNA: TGTGCCAGCAGTTACAGGGTCATAGACTATGGCTACACCTTC. Translating it yields CASSYRVIDYGYTF.